Shown below are 30 T cell receptor beta chains from a single sample sequenced in a study of T cells in localized non-small cell lung cancer. Measured with immunoSEQ multiplex PCR; TCRdb has only the in-frame clones, and not every one. The sample yields under 12,000 clones, 65% to 90% seen once. The starting material was peripheral blood mononuclear cells, obtained before any cancer treatment. All receptors derive from a female donor over 55 with stage II lung adenocarcinoma.

The V and J genes are TRBV5-4 and TRBJ1-1; D possibly corresponds to TRBD1 (5 bases). CDR3 length: 15 amino acids. Trimming took off 2 bases at V and 1 base at J, with 12 bases between the two ends. Per germline, CDR1 SGHNT and CDR2 YYREEE (reference sequence). The CDR3 here is CASSFEGSRNTEAFF. The CDR3 DNA sequence: TGTGCCAGCAGCTTTGAGGGGTCGAGGAACACTGAAGCTTTCTTT.

The chain carries TRBV11-2 and TRBJ2-1; D unresolved. Germline-derived CDR1 and CDR2 are SGHAT and FQNNGV. V was shortened by 5 bases and J by 5 bases, with 10 bases between the two germline ends. The CDR3 runs to 13 residues. The CDR3 protein is CASSPGPNNEQFF. CDR3 nucleotide sequence: TGTGCCAGCAGCCCAGGACCAAACAATGAGCAGTTCTTC.

J is TRBJ2-7 and V is TRBV2; 9 nucleotides match TRBD2. CDR1 is SNHLY and CDR2 is FYNNEI in the germline V gene. The CDR3 has 14 amino acids. V was clipped by 6 bases and J by 3 bases; unmatched bases: 6. The CDR3 DNA follows: TGTGCCAGCAGGGGGAGGACTAGCGTCTACGAGCAGTACTTC. Its translation is CASRGRTSVYEQYF. The variable domain in full, with the rest retrieved from reference TRBV2 and TRBJ2-7, is EPEVTQTPSHQVTQMGQEVILRCVPISNHLYFYWYRQILGQKVEFLVSFYNNEISEKSEIFDDQFSVERPDGSNFTLKIRSTKLEDSAMYFCASRGRTSVYEQYFGPGTRLTVT.

The J gene is TRBJ1-3, the V gene TRBV20-1; D not resolved. The germline V gene encodes CDR1 DFQATT and CDR2 SNEGSKA (reference sequence). This CDR3 has 11 amino acids. V was shortened by 5 bases and J by 2 bases, with 4 bases between the two germline ends. The CDR3 here is CSAPTGNTIYF. In DNA, the CDR3 is TGCAGTGCTCCTACTGGAAACACCATATATTTT.

Here the CDR3 DNA reads TGTGCCAGCAGCGTAGCCCCCAGCACAGATACGCAGTATTTT. It codes for CASSVAPSTDTQYF. V and J are TRBV9 and TRBJ2-3; D unclear. Trimming stripped 0 bases from V and 0 bases from J, with 5 bases between. The CDR3 runs to 14 residues. Germline CDR1 reads SGDLS; CDR2 reads YYNGEE.

In DNA, the CDR3 is TGCGCCAGCAGCCAAGGGCAGGTTGGCAATCAGCCCCAGCATTTT. Translating gives CASSQGQVGNQPQHF. The V gene is TRBV4-1, the J gene TRBJ1-5; D gene uncertain. Germline V CDR1 and CDR2: MGHRA, YSYEKL. The CDR3 has 15 amino acids. V was clipped by 1 base and J by 2 bases, with 9 bases between them.

This sequence joins TRBV5-5 and TRBJ2-7, with TRBD1 identical over 10 bases. The CDR3 extends over 15 amino acids. Germline V CDR1 and CDR2: SGHKS, YYEKEE (reference sequence). Trimming at V came to 3 bases and at J to 3 bases, leaving 6 bases not matched to a gene. The CDR3 sequence is CASSSTGQGFYEQYF. In DNA, the CDR3 is TGTGCCAGCAGCTCGACGGGACAGGGGTTCTACGAGCAGTACTTC. The whole variable domain, filled in from reference TRBV5-5 and TRBJ2-7, reads DAGVTQSPTHLIKTRGQQVTLRCSPISGHKSVSWYQQVLGQGPQFIFQYYEKEERGRGNFPDRFSARQFPNYSSELNVNALLLGDSALYLCASSSTGQGFYEQYFGPGTRLTVT.

The chain uses TRBV28 and TRBJ2-3; D is uncertain. Trimming cost V 5 bases and J 1 base, with 1 base left between them. CDR1 MDHEN and CDR2 SYDVKM come from the germline V gene. This CDR3 is built from 11 residues. The chain's CDR3 is CASSRTDTQYF. The DNA for the CDR3 is TGTGCCAGCAGTCGCACAGATACGCAGTATTTT.

The genes are TRBV5-5 and TRBJ2-7; 10 nucleotides match TRBD1. V trimming: 7 bases; J trimming: 2 bases; junction bases outside the gene matches: 6. This CDR3 contains 14 residues. Germline CDR1 SGHKS, CDR2 YYEKEE (reference sequence). The CDR3 DNA follows: TGTGCCAGCTGCCCCGGACAGGGGGCCTACGAGCAGTACTTC. It codes for CASCPGQGAYEQYF.

The chain recombines TRBV19 with TRBJ1-1; D is ambiguous. Germline loops: CDR1 LNHDA, CDR2 SQIVND (reference sequence). The CDR3 sequence is 13 residues long. V was trimmed by 8 bases and J by 3 bases, leaving 13 bases between them. In DNA form, the CDR3 reads TGTGCCAGTTCCCCCCGGCCTCACACTGAAGCTTTCTTT. The encoded protein is CASSPRPHTEAFF.

The chain employs TRBV7-2 and TRBJ1-6, with 10 bases lining up with TRBD1. The germline V gene encodes CDR1 SGHTA and CDR2 FQGNSA. This CDR3 region has 15 residues. Trimming cost V 5 bases and J 6 bases; bases outside gene matches: 4. CDR3 in DNA: TGTGCCAGCAGCAGGAGACAGGGGGCTAATTCACCCCTCCACTTT. As protein: CASSRRQGANSPLHF. Variable domain in full (rest from reference TRBV7-2 and TRBJ1-6): GAGVSQSPSNKVTEKGKDVELRCDPISGHTALYWYRQSLGQGLEFLIYFQGNSAPDKSGLPSDRFSAERTGGSVSTLTIQRTQQEDSAVYLCASSRRQGANSPLHFGNGTRLTVT.

This clone has just a few counts. This sequence joins TRBV5-6 and TRBJ2-1; no firm D call. The CDR3 runs to 13 residues. CDR1 and CDR2 from the germline V gene are SGHDT and YYEEEE. The V and J ends lost 0 bases and 0 bases respectively, with 1 base between them. In DNA, the CDR3 is TGTGCCAGCAGCTTGGGCTCCTACAATGAGCAGTTCTTC. The encoded protein is CASSLGSYNEQFF.

The chain is built from TRBV7-8 and TRBJ1-3; tentative D call: TRBD1 (5 bases). The CDR3 totals 13 residues. V was cut by 6 bases and J by 4 bases, with 10 bases left in between. Germline lookup yields CDR1 SGHVS and CDR2 FQNEAQ. DNA for the CDR3: TGTGCCAGCAGAGCAGGGTTCGGAAACACCATATATTTT. Protein product: CASRAGFGNTIYF.

The chain employs TRBV6-5 and TRBJ2-7; maybe TRBD2 (6 bases). Germline V lookup: CDR1 MNHEY, CDR2 SVGAGI. The V end was cut by 6 bases, the J end by 2 bases, with 11 bases between. There are 13 residues in the CDR3. CDR3 coding DNA: TGTGCCAGCAGACGGGACTTCGCCTACGAGCAGTACTTC. This codes for CASRRDFAYEQYF.

This sequence joins TRBV5-6 and TRBJ1-5, with TRBD1 matching over 9 bases. J lost 7 bases, V lost 3 bases, and 8 bases had no gene match. Germline values: CDR1 SGHDT, CDR2 YYEEEE. The CDR3 has 15 amino acids. The CDR3 is CASSSIGQGLQPQHF. DNA of the CDR3: TGTGCCAGCAGCTCCATAGGACAGGGGCTCCAGCCCCAGCATTTT. Based on the CDR3 plus reference TRBV5-6 and TRBJ1-5, the full variable domain is DAGVTQSPTHLIKTRGQQVTLRCSPKSGHDTVSWYQQALGQGPQFIFQYYEEEERQRGNFPDRFSGHQFPNYSSELNVNALLLGDSALYLCASSSIGQGLQPQHFGDGTRLSIL.

The chain uses TRBV2 and TRBJ2-7; no clear D gene. Per germline, CDR1 SNHLY and CDR2 FYNNEI. V lost 7 bases and J 6 bases, leaving 16 bases between the germline ends. The CDR3 spans 13 residues. The CDR3 reads CASIPVADGEQYF. The CDR3 DNA is TGTGCCAGCATCCCGGTCGCGGACGGCGAGCAGTACTTC.

This chain links TRBV4-3 with TRBJ1-1; D unclear. The CDR3 covers 14 residues. CDR1 and CDR2 from the germline V gene are LGHNA and YSLEER. Trimming pared 1 base from V and 2 bases from J, leaving 8 bases between. The CDR3 sequence: CASSQVGGNTEAFF. The CDR3 coding sequence is TGCGCCAGCAGCCAAGTAGGAGGAAACACTGAAGCTTTCTTT.

The genes are TRBV9 and TRBJ2-2, with TRBD2 identical over 10 bases. With V trimmed by 0 bases and J by 7 bases, 6 bases remained unmatched. This CDR3 comprises 16 residues. CDR1 SGDLS and CDR2 YYNGEE come from the germline V gene. CDR3 loop: CASSVAASGSGGELFF. The CDR3 nucleotides are TGTGCCAGCAGCGTAGCAGCTAGCGGGAGCGGCGGGGAGCTGTTTTTT.

The chain links TRBV19 to TRBJ2-5, with TRBD1 as a possible D gene (6 bases). This CDR3 contains 15 residues. Germline lookup yields CDR1 LNHDA and CDR2 SQIVND (reference sequence). Trimming stripped 3 bases from V and 5 bases from J, with 16 bases between. CDR3: CASSIQGQAQETQYF. The CDR3 bases are TGTGCCAGTAGTATTCAGGGGCAGGCTCAGGAGACCCAGTACTTC.

Points on this clone: The junction differs from germline at one of its ends, possibly a read error. V gene TRBV29-1 combines with J gene TRBJ2-7; D unclear. This CDR3 is built from 13 residues. Germline CDR1 is SQVTM and CDR2 is ANQGSEA. Here the CDR3 DNA reads TGCAGCGTTAAAGACCGTCCCCTCTACGAGCAGTACTTC. Translation gives CSVKDRPLYEQYF.

CDR3 nucleotide sequence: TGTGCCAGCAGCGCGGGGAGGCTGACAGCTGGAAACACCATATATTTT. Its protein is CASSAGRLTAGNTIYF. The chain links TRBV9 to TRBJ1-3, with D possibly TRBD1 on 5 matching bases. Trimming shortened V by 3 bases and J by 2 bases, and 15 bases separated the two germline ends. CDR3 length: 16 amino acids. Germline loops: CDR1 SGDLS, CDR2 YYNGEE.

V is TRBV11-1 and J is TRBJ2-4; 8 bases are a match to TRBD1. Trimming at V came to 5 bases and at J to 3 bases, leaving 12 bases not matched to a gene. Per germline, CDR1 SGHAT and CDR2 FQDESV (reference sequence). CDR3 size: 17 residues. The CDR3 nucleotides are TGTGCCAGCAGCCTTCGGACAGGGAAAGGGTACAAAAACATTCAGTACTTC. Protein: CASSLRTGKGYKNIQYF.

The gene calls are TRBV19 and TRBJ2-7; D may be TRBD2 (5 bases). Per germline, CDR1 LNHDA and CDR2 SQIVND (reference sequence). The CDR3 is made up of 13 amino acids. V lost 4 bases to trimming and J lost 3 bases, with 10 bases between them. CDR3 nucleotides: TGTGCCAGTAGTAAGACTGGAGGCTACGAGCAGTACTTC. Encoded protein: CASSKTGGYEQYF.

The chain recombines TRBV19 with TRBJ2-3; D ambiguous. This CDR3 is 13 amino acids long. Per the germline V gene, CDR1 is LNHDA and CDR2 is SQIVND (reference sequence). V was clipped by 4 bases and J by 3 bases, with 8 bases between them. CDR3 amino acids: CASSTHRTDTQYF. The CDR3 DNA reads as TGTGCCAGTAGTACCCATAGAACAGATACGCAGTATTTT.

This clone is labeled as medium-sized (0.01 to 0.1%). The chain joins TRBV7-8 to TRBJ1-1; TRBD1 aligns across 7 bases. The V gene end was trimmed by 3 bases and the J gene end by 10 bases; junction bases not matched to a gene: 11. This CDR3 contains 14 residues. Germline CDR1 and CDR2: SGHVS and FQNEAQ. The DNA for the CDR3 is TGTGCCAGCAGCTTGCCCCAACACAGGGGTAGAGCTTTCTTT. It encodes CASSLPQHRGRAFF.

This clone turned up a few times. The CDR3 DNA reads as TGCGCCAGCAGCTTGGACAGTCCTAACTATGGCTACACCTTC. This sequence encodes CASSLDSPNYGYTF. V is TRBV5-1 and J is TRBJ1-2; D is ambiguous. Germline CDR1 reads SGHRS; CDR2 reads YFSETQ. V was pared by 0 bases and J by 0 bases, with 6 bases between. The CDR3 is 14 residues long. The full variable domain, rest sourced from reference TRBV5-1 and TRBJ1-2, is KAGVTQTPRYLIKTRGQQVTLSCSPISGHRSVSWYQQTPGQGLQFLFEYFSETQRNKGNFPGRFSGRQFSNSRSEMNVSTLELGDSALYLCASSLDSPNYGYTFGSGTRLTVV.

The chain links TRBV5-1 to TRBJ2-7, with a tentative D call TRBD2 (5 bases). V lost 0 bases to trimming and J lost 3 bases, with 7 bases between them. Germline V gene sequence: CDR1 SGHRS, CDR2 YFSETQ. The CDR3 is 13 amino acids. CDR3 sequence reads: CASSLAGNYEQYF. The CDR3 DNA sequence: TGCGCCAGCAGCTTGGCCGGGAACTACGAGCAGTACTTC.

The chain is built from TRBV18 and TRBJ1-3; perhaps TRBD1 as D (6 bases). The germline gives CDR1 KGHSH, CDR2 LQKENI. With 5 bases removed from V and 0 bases from J, the gap between germline ends came to 11 bases. There are 15 residues in the CDR3. The CDR3 region is CASSSWTDSGNTIYF. The CDR3 DNA is TGTGCCAGCTCATCTTGGACAGACTCTGGAAACACCATATATTTT.

This chain connects TRBV7-9 to TRBJ1-2; 8 nucleotides line up with TRBD1. The junction had 6 bases not matched to a gene; V was cut back by 6 bases and J by 6 bases. CDR1 is SEHNR, CDR2 FQNEAQ, per germline (reference sequence). CDR3 length equals 13 residues. The CDR3 DNA reads as TGTGCCAGCAGTTCAGGACAGGGTCATGGCTACACCTTC. The encoded protein is CASSSGQGHGYTF.

This clone was seen a handful of times. The chain employs TRBV18 and TRBJ2-5, with D uncertain. CDR3 length: 12 amino acids. Trimming pared 0 bases from V and 4 bases from J, leaving 3 bases between. Germline CDR1 reads KGHSH; CDR2 reads LQKENI. DNA for the CDR3: TGTGCCAGCTCACCACCGACAGAGACCCAGTACTTC. It is translated as CASSPPTETQYF.